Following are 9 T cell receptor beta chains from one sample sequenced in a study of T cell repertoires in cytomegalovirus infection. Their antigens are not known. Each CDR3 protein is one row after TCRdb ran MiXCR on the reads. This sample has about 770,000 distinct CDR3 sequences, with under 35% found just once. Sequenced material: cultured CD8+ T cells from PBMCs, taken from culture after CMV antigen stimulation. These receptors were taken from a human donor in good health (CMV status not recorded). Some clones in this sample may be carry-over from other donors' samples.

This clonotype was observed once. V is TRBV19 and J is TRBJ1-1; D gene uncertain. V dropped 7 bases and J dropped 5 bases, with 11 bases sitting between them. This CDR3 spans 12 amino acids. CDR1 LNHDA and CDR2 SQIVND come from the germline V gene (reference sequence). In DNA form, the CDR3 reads TGTGCCAGTACCTTTTCCGGGACTGAAGCTTTCTTT. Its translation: CASTFSGTEAFF.

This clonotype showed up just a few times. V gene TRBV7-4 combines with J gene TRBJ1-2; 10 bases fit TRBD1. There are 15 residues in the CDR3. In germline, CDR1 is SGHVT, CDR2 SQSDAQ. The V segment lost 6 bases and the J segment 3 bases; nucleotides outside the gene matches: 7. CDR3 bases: TGTGCCAGCAGTTCAACCGGGACAGGGGACTATGGCTACACCTTC. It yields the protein CASSSTGTGDYGYTF.

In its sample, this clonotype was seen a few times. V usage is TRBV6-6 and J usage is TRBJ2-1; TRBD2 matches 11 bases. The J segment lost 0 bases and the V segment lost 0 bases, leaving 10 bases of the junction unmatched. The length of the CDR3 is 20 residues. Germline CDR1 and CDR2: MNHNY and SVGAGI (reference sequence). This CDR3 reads CASSYSGLAGGLSSYNEQFF. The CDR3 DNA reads TGTGCCAGCAGTTACTCGGGCCTAGCGGGGGGCCTGAGCTCCTACAATGAGCAGTTCTTC.

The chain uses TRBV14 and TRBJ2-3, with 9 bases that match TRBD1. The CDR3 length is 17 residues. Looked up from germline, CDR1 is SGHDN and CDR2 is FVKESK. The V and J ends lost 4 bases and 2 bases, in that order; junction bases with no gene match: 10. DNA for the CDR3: TGTGCCAGCAGCCTTACCTCGGGACAGGGAGACACAGATACGCAGTATTTT. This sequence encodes CASSLTSGQGDTDTQYF. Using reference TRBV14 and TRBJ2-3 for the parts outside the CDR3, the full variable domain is EAGVTQFPSHSVIEKGQTVTLRCDPISGHDNLYWYRRVMGKEIKFLLHFVKESKQDESGMPNNRFLAERTGGTYSTLKVQPAELEDSGVYFCASSLTSGQGDTDTQYFGPGTRLTVL.

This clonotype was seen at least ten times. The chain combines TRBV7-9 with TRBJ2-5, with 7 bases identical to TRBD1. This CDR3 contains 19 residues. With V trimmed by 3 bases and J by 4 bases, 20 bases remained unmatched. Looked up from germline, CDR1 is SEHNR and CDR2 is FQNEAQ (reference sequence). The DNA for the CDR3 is TGTGCCAGCAGCTTGAGTATATCCGGGACAGCCGACAGAGGAGAGACCCAGTACTTC. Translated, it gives CASSLSISGTADRGETQYF.

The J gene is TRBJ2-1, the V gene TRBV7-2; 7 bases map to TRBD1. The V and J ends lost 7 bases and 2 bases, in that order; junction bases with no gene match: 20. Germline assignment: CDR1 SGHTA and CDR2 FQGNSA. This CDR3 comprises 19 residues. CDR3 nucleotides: TGTACCAGCAAACTCATTTACACTTCCGGGACAGAGGCCTACAATGAGCAGTTCTTC. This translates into CTSKLIYTSGTEAYNEQFF. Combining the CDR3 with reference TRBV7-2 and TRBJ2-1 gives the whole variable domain GAGVSQSPSNKVTEKGKDVELRCDPISGHTALYWYRQSLGQGLEFLIYFQGNSAPDKSGLPSDRFSAERTGGSVSTLTIQRTQQEDSAVYLCTSKLIYTSGTEAYNEQFFGPGTRLTVL.

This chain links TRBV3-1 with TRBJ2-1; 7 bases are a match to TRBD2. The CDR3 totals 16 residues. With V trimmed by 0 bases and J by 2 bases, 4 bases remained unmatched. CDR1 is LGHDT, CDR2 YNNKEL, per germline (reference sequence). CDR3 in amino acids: CASSQEKRGAYNEQFF. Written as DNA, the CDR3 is TGTGCCAGCAGCCAAGAGAAGCGGGGAGCCTACAATGAGCAGTTCTTC.

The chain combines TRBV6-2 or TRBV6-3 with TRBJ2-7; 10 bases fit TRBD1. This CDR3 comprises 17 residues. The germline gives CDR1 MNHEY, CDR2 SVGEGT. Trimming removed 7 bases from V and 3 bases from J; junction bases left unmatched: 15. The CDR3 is CASTTNPGQGNVYEQYF. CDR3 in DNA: TGTGCCAGCACCACAAATCCGGGACAGGGGAACGTCTACGAGCAGTACTTC.

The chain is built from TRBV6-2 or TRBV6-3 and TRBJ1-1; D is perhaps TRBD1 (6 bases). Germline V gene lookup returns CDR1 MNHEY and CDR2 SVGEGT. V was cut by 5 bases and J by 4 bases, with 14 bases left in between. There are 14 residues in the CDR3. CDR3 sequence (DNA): TGTGCCAGCAGTACAGGGTTTGGGGTCACTGAAGCTTTCTTT. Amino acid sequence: CASSTGFGVTEAFF.